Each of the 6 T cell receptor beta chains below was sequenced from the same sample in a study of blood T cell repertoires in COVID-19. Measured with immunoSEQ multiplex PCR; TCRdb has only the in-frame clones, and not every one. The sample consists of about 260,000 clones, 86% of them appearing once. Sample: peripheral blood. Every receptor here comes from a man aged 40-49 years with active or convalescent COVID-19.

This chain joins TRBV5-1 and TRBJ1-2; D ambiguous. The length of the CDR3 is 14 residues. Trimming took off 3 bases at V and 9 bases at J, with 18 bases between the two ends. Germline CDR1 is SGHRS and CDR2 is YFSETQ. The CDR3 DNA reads TGCGCCAGCAGCTCTGGCTCCGTGAATTATCGCTACACCTTC. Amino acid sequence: CASSSGSVNYRYTF. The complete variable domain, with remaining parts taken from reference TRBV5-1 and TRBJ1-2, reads KAGVTQTPRYLIKTRGQQVTLSCSPISGHRSVSWYQQTPGQGLQFLFEYFSETQRNKGNFPGRFSGRQFSNSRSEMNVSTLELGDSALYLCASSSGSVNYRYTFGSGTRLTVV.

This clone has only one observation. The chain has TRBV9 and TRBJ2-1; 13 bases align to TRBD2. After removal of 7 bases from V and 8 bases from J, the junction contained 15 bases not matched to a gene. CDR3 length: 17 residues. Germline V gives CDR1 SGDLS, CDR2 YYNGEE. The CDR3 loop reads CASGEGPRTSGSYEQFF. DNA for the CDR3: TGTGCCAGCGGAGAGGGCCCTCGGACTAGCGGGAGCTATGAGCAGTTCTTC.

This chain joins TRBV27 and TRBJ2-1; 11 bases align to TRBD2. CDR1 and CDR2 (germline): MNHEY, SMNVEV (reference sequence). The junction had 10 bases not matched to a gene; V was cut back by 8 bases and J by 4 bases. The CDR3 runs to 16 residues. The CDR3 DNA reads TGTGCCAGCCTACGACTAGCGGGAAACCTTTACAATGAGCAGTTCTTC. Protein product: CASLRLAGNLYNEQFF.

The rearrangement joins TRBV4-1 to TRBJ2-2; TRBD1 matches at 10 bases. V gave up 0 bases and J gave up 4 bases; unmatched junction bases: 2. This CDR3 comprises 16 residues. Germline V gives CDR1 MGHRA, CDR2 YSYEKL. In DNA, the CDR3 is TGCGCCAGCAGCCAAGATGGGACAGGGGTCACCGGGGAGCTGTTTTTT. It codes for CASSQDGTGVTGELFF.

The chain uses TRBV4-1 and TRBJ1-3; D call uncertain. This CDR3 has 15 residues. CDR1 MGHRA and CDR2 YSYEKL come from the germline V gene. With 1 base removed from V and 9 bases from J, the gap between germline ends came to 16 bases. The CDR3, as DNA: TGCGCCAGCAGCCAAGGGCATACCGTAGCCGGCACCATATATTTT. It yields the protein CASSQGHTVAGTIYF.

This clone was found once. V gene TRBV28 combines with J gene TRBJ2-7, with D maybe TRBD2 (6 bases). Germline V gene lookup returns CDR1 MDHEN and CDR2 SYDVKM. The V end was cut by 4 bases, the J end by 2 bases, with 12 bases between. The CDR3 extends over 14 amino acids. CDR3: CASSSGGRTYEQYF. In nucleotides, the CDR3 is TGTGCCAGCAGTTCCGGGGGTCGTACCTACGAGCAGTACTTC.